A single T cell receptor beta chain is shown here with its context. Its antigen is not known. Researchers grouped second doses given at about 4 or about 12 weeks into one pool. This entry comes from a study of T cell responses to AZD1222 COVID-19 vaccine. Clones were sequenced by immunoSEQ multiplex PCR, and TCRdb holds only the in-frame ones, with some missing. The table includes tens of thousands of clones, roughly 90% detected once. Notes on the study in general: Among the donors, most were white British and more were female, and clonal diversity was possibly underestimated. Reports say nearly half of spike-specific TCRs go after unmutated variant regions. Along spike, vaccine-associated CD4 TCRs were found throughout, with dominance at 160-218 and 743-854.

CDR1 SEHNR and CDR2 FQNEAQ come from the germline V gene (reference sequence). The CDR3 contains 13 residues. V lost 8 bases and J lost 5; bases outside the gene matches: 3. The origin of this receptor is an adult who received the AZD1222 COVID-19 vaccine. The chain uses TRBV7-9 and TRBJ1-2; 12 nucleotides match TRBD1. Sequencing used peripheral blood, obtained 28 days after the second AZD1222 dose. This CDR3 reads CASPGQGAYGYTF. CDR3 in DNA: TGTGCCAGCCCGGGACAGGGGGCGTATGGCTACACCTTC.